Following are 27 T cell receptor beta chains from one sample sequenced in a study of blood T cell repertoires in COVID-19. Clones were sequenced by immunoSEQ multiplex PCR, and TCRdb holds only the in-frame ones, with some missing. The sample includes around 110,000 clones, around 86% of them seen just once. The sequenced sample consisted of peripheral blood. Receptors originate from a man aged 40-49 years with acute or convalescent COVID-19.

Here the CDR3 DNA reads TGCGCCAGCAGCCAGTCCCGGGACAGGTTTGACAATAGGAGGAACACCATATATTTT. It yields the protein CASSQSRDRFDNRRNTIYF. This rearrangement joins TRBV4-1 to TRBJ1-3; 8 bases are a match to TRBD1. V was clipped by 3 bases and J by 7 bases; unmatched bases: 20. CDR3 length: 19 residues. Germline values: CDR1 MGHRA, CDR2 YSYEKL.

In its sample, this clone was seen once. This chain joins TRBV18 and TRBJ2-1, with D hard to call. This CDR3 has 14 amino acids. V lost 3 bases and J 7 bases, leaving 13 bases between the germline ends. Looked up from germline, CDR1 is KGHSH and CDR2 is LQKENI. The DNA for the CDR3 is TGTGCCAGCTCACCGAACAGCCATCTTAATGAGCAGTTCTTC. This encodes CASSPNSHLNEQFF.

The rearrangement joins TRBV11-3 to TRBJ2-1; unclear D gene. Trimming cost V 0 bases and J 6 bases, with 6 bases left between them. Germline-derived CDR1 and CDR2 are SGHNT and YENEEA. The CDR3 has 13 amino acids. CDR3 protein: CASSLDPRNEQFF. The DNA of the CDR3 is TGTGCCAGCAGCTTAGATCCCCGCAATGAGCAGTTCTTC.

This clone was found many times. The rearrangement joins TRBV9 to TRBJ2-2, with 7 bases aligning to TRBD1. The CDR3 runs to 15 residues. CDR1 and CDR2 from the germline V gene are SGDLS and YYNGEE. V lost 4 bases, J lost 6 bases, and 9 bases stayed unmatched. CDR3 region: CASSFLGTEAGELFF. CDR3 nucleotides: TGTGCCAGCAGCTTCCTCGGGACAGAGGCCGGGGAGCTGTTTTTT.

CDR3 in DNA: TGTGCCAGCAGCCAAGATGCCACAGGGCATCAGCCCCAGCATTTT. This translates into CASSQDATGHQPQHF. The V call is TRBV3-1 (or the pseudogene TRBV3-2), the J call TRBJ1-5, with D perhaps matching TRBD1 (6 bases). CDR1 is LGHDT and CDR2 is YNNKEL in the germline V gene (reference sequence). The V end was cut by 0 bases, the J end by 5 bases, with 11 bases between. This CDR3 region has 15 residues.

Written as DNA, the CDR3 is TGTGCCACCAGCAGAGAGGGGGGATGGAACTATGGCTACACCTTC. Protein sequence: CATSREGGWNYGYTF. The chain recombines TRBV15 with TRBJ1-2; TRBD1 might be the D (5 bases). Per the germline V gene, CDR1 is LNHNV and CDR2 is YYDKDF (reference sequence). The CDR3 loop spans 15 amino acids. The V gene lost 0 bases and the J gene lost 2 bases, with 10 bases spanning the gap.

This clone is a singleton in its sample. The V gene is TRBV30, the J gene TRBJ1-2; TRBD1 matches at 7 bases. This CDR3 is 16 amino acids long. Germline V lookup: CDR1 GTSNPN, CDR2 SVGIG (reference sequence). The J segment lost 1 base and the V segment lost 5 bases, leaving 13 bases of the junction unmatched. In nucleotides, the CDR3 is TGTGCCTGGGTCCCCGGGACAGCGATTCGTAACTATGGCTACACCTTC. It specifies CAWVPGTAIRNYGYTF.

The chain employs TRBV21-1 and TRBJ1-1; no check of the table's D call, TRBD1, against the DNA was made. TRBV21-1 is a documented pseudogene. This CDR3 contains 15 residues. The CDR3 DNA reads TGTGCCAGCAGCAACGCCGGGACAGGGAACACTGAAGCTTTCTTT. This codes for CASSNAGTGNTEAFF.

The gene calls are TRBV3-1 (or the pseudogene TRBV3-2) and TRBJ1-5; the match to TRBD1 covers 10 bases. This CDR3 has 15 amino acids. Unmatched junction bases numbered 3, after V lost 1 base and J lost 6 bases. Germline-derived CDR1 and CDR2 are LGHDT and YNNKEL (reference sequence). CDR3 sequence reads: CASSQGQGAIQPQHF. CDR3 bases: TGTGCCAGCAGCCAAGGACAGGGGGCGATTCAGCCCCAGCATTTT.

The J gene is TRBJ2-2, the V gene TRBV9, with D unclear. CDR1 and CDR2 (germline): SGDLS, YYNGEE. This CDR3 has 12 residues. The V gene lost 2 bases and the J gene lost 5 bases, with 4 bases spanning the gap. The chain's CDR3 is CASSVQTGELFF. DNA of the CDR3: TGTGCCAGCAGCGTTCAGACCGGGGAGCTGTTTTTT.

The V gene is TRBV5-1, the J gene TRBJ1-1; 10 nucleotides match TRBD1. In germline, CDR1 is SGHRS, CDR2 YFSETQ. This CDR3 spans 16 amino acids. The V segment lost 0 bases and the J segment 4 bases; nucleotides outside the gene matches: 6. The CDR3 DNA is TGCGCCAGCAGCTTGGGACAGGGGGCAGGGCGCACTGAAGCTTTCTTT. Its protein is CASSLGQGAGRTEAFF.

V is TRBV29-1 and J is TRBJ1-3; D not resolved. The V end lost 3 bases, the J end lost 2 bases, and 8 bases lay between the germline ends. Germline V gives CDR1 SQVTM, CDR2 ANQGSEA. The CDR3 runs to 13 residues. The CDR3 bases are TGCAGCGTTGAGGCAGGCACTGGAAACACCATATATTTT. Its translation: CSVEAGTGNTIYF. The full variable domain, its missing parts supplied by reference TRBV29-1 and TRBJ1-3, is SAVISQKPSRDICQRGTSLTIQCQVDSQVTMMFWYRQQPGQSLTLIATANQGSEATYESGFVIDKFPISRPNLTFSTLTVSNMSPEDSSIYLCSVEAGTGNTIYFGEGSWLTVV.

The chain joins TRBV19 to TRBJ1-2; perhaps TRBD1 as D (5 bases). With 7 bases removed from V and 0 bases from J, the gap between germline ends came to 12 bases. The germline CDR1 and CDR2 sequences are LNHDA and SQIVND (reference sequence). The CDR3 sequence is 14 residues long. The chain's CDR3 is CASNPTVANYGYTF. In DNA form, the CDR3 reads TGTGCCAGTAATCCGACAGTCGCTAACTATGGCTACACCTTC.

V is TRBV6-1 and J is TRBJ1-4, with a tentative D call TRBD1 (6 bases). CDR1 and CDR2 from the germline V gene are MNHNS and SASEGT. CDR3 length: 14 amino acids. Trimming cost V 6 bases and J 4 bases, with 12 bases left between them. The CDR3 DNA is TGTGCCAGCAGCCACGGACAGCTTAATGAAAAACTGTTTTTT. This gives the protein CASSHGQLNEKLFF.

This chain connects TRBV12-5 to TRBJ1-5; 10 positions agree with TRBD1. Germline CDR1 LGHNT, CDR2 FRNRAP. Germline trimming cut 5 bases from V and 2 bases from J; bases unmatched to any gene: 6. CDR3 length equals 16 residues. The CDR3 sequence is CASGMDRGVGNQPQHF. The CDR3 DNA is TGTGCTAGTGGTATGGACAGGGGGGTCGGCAATCAGCCCCAGCATTTT.

In this sample, this clone turned up a few times. Other DNA sequences in the sample encode the same CDR3. This chain connects TRBV30 to TRBJ1-1, with TRBD1 matching over 7 bases. V lost 0 bases, J lost 5 bases, and 3 bases stayed unmatched. Germline CDR1 is GTSNPN and CDR2 is SVGIG (reference sequence). The CDR3 length is 13 residues. CDR3 residues: CAWSVAGGTEAFF. In nucleotides, the CDR3 is TGTGCCTGGAGTGTAGCAGGGGGGACTGAAGCTTTCTTT.

The V and J genes are TRBV19 and TRBJ2-2; 10 bases map to TRBD2. The J segment lost 1 base and the V segment lost 7 bases, leaving 0 bases of the junction unmatched. Germline-derived CDR1 and CDR2 are LNHDA and SQIVND (reference sequence). CDR3 length equals 14 residues. The CDR3 sequence: CASTSGGNTGELFF. In nucleotides, the CDR3 is TGTGCCAGTACTAGCGGGGGGAACACCGGGGAGCTGTTTTTT.

This chain links TRBV19 with TRBJ2-1; perhaps TRBD2 as D (7 bases). The CDR3 contains 17 residues. Germline-derived CDR1 and CDR2 are LNHDA and SQIVND (reference sequence). V lost 5 bases, J lost 5 bases, and 22 bases lay in between. The CDR3 region is CASSHSSRGAGNNEQFF. The CDR3 region has the DNA TGTGCCAGTAGTCATTCTTCCCGGGGGGCAGGAAACAATGAGCAGTTCTTC.

This sequence joins TRBV2 and TRBJ2-4; a weak D match, TRBD2 (6 bases). CDR3 length: 15 amino acids. CDR1 is SNHLY, CDR2 FYNNEI, per germline. The V gene lost 2 bases and the J gene lost 8 bases, with 16 bases spanning the gap. The CDR3 loop reads CASSERRGPPHIQYF. The CDR3 nucleotides are TGTGCCAGCAGTGAAAGGCGGGGACCCCCTCACATTCAGTACTTC.

V and J are TRBV5-4 and TRBJ1-2; 8 bases map to TRBD1. The CDR3 spans 15 residues. The J segment lost 5 bases and the V segment lost 1 base, leaving 7 bases of the junction unmatched. Germline CDR1 reads SGHNT; CDR2 reads YYREEE (reference sequence). The CDR3 loop is CASSLIQGEGYGYTF. DNA of the CDR3: TGTGCCAGCAGCTTGATACAGGGGGAGGGTTATGGCTACACCTTC.

The chain recombines TRBV6-6 with TRBJ2-7; 11 positions agree with TRBD2. Germline values: CDR1 MNHNY, CDR2 SVGAGI (reference sequence). The trim removed 5 bases at V and 3 bases at J, leaving 9 bases unmatched. The CDR3 is 16 residues long. CDR3 in DNA: TGTGCCAGCAGTCCTGGGGGGACTAGCGGATTCTACGAGCAGTACTTC. Translating it yields CASSPGGTSGFYEQYF.

CDR3 protein: CASSMRTAQAFF. As DNA, the CDR3 is TGTGCCAGTAGTATGAGGACAGCCCAAGCTTTCTTT. The V call is TRBV19, the J call TRBJ1-1, with D possibly being TRBD1 (6 bases). The CDR3 is 12 amino acids. V was clipped by 3 bases and J by 9 bases, with 11 bases between them. CDR1 and CDR2 (germline): LNHDA, SQIVND (reference sequence). The whole variable domain, filled in from reference TRBV19 and TRBJ1-1, reads DGGITQSPKYLFRKEGQNVTLSCEQNLNHDAMYWYRQDPGQGLRLIYYSQIVNDFQKGDIAEGYSVSREKKESFPLTVTSAQKNPTAFYLCASSMRTAQAFFGQGTRLTVV.

This clone came up a few times. V and J are TRBV7-2 and TRBJ1-5; perhaps TRBD1 as D (5 bases). Germline CDR1 reads SGHTA; CDR2 reads FQGNSA. The CDR3 is made up of 13 amino acids. V was shortened by 5 bases and J by 6 bases, with 11 bases between the two germline ends. The CDR3 sequence is CASSEQVGQPQHF. The CDR3 DNA reads as TGTGCCAGCAGCGAACAGGTCGGTCAGCCCCAGCATTTT.

The rearrangement uses TRBV12-5 and TRBJ2-3; 10 bases agree with TRBD2. Losses at the gene ends were 5 bases for V and 1 base for J; bases not matched to a gene: 12. Germline V CDR1 and CDR2: LGHNT, FRNRAP. The CDR3 contains 18 residues. In nucleotides, the CDR3 is TGTGCTAGTGGTCCACTGCCCTTCCTAGCGGGGGGCACAGATACGCAGTATTTT. Encoded protein: CASGPLPFLAGGTDTQYF.

The J gene is TRBJ1-5, the V gene TRBV12-5, with D maybe TRBD1 (6 bases). In germline, CDR1 is LGHNT, CDR2 FRNRAP. V was shortened by 6 bases and J by 0 bases, with 18 bases between the two germline ends. The CDR3 has 17 amino acids. The CDR3 DNA is TGTGCTAGTGGCCCGACTCCCGGGACATATAGCAATCAGCCCCAGCATTTT. Its protein is CASGPTPGTYSNQPQHF.

This chain links TRBV30 with TRBJ1-4; possible D gene TRBD1, 5 bases. The germline CDR1 and CDR2 sequences are GTSNPN and SVGIG (reference sequence). The CDR3 loop spans 16 amino acids. V was pared by 0 bases and J by 3 bases, with 14 bases between. The CDR3 region is CAWSVSPRASNEKLFF. The CDR3 DNA follows: TGTGCCTGGAGTGTATCTCCCAGGGCATCTAATGAAAAACTGTTTTTT.

This chain connects TRBV28 to TRBJ1-6; TRBD1 agrees at 9 bases. Unmatched junction bases numbered 12, after V lost 5 bases and J lost 10 bases. CDR1 and CDR2 (germline): MDHEN, SYDVKM. The CDR3 consists of 16 residues. CDR3 DNA: TGTGCCAGCAGTCGTCCCGGGACAGGGCTGGGATCACCCCTCCACTTT. Its translation is CASSRPGTGLGSPLHF.